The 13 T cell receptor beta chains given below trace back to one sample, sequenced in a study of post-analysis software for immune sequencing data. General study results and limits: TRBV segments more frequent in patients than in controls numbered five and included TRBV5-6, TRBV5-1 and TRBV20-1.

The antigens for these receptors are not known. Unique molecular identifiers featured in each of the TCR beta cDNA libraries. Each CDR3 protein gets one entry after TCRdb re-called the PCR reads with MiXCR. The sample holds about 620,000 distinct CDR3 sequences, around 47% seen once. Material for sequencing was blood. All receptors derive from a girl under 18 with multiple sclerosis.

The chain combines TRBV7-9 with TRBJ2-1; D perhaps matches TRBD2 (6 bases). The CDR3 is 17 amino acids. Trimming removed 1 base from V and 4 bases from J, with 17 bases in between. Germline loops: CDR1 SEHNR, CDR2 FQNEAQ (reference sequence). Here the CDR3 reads CASSLESGLALYNEQFF. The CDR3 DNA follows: TGTGCCAGCAGCTTAGAGTCTGGTCTAGCGCTTTACAATGAGCAGTTCTTC.

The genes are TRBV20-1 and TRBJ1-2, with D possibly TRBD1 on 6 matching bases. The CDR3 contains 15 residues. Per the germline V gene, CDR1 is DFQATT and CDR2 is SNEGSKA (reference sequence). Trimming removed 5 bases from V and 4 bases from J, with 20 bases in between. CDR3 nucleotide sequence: TGCAGTGCTGGAGCGCCGACAGGCGGAAGCTATGGCTACACCTTC. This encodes CSAGAPTGGSYGYTF.

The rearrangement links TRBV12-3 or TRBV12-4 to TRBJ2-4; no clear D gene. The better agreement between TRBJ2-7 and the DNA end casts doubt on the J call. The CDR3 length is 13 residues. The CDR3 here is CASSLRRDREQYF. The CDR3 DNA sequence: TGTGCCAGCAGTTTGAGAAGGGATCGCGAGCAGTACTTC.

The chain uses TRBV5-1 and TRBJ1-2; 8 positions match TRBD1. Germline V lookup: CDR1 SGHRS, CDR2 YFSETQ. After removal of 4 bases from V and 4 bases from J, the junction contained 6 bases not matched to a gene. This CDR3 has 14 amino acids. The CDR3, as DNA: TGCGCCAGCAGCGCGGGACAGGCTTCCTATGGCTACACCTTC. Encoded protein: CASSAGQASYGYTF.

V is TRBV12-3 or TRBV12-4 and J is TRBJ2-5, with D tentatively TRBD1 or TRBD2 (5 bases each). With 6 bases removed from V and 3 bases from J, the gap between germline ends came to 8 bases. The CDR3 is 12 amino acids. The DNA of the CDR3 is TGTGCCAGCAGGGAGGACAAAGAGACCCAGTACTTC. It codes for CASREDKETQYF.

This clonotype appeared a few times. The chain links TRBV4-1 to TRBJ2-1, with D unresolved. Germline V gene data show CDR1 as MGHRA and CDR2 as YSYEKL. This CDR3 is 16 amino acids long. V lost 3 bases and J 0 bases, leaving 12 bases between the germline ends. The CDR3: CASSQSIMDSYNEQFF. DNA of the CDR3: TGCGCCAGCAGCCAGTCCATCATGGACTCCTACAATGAGCAGTTCTTC.

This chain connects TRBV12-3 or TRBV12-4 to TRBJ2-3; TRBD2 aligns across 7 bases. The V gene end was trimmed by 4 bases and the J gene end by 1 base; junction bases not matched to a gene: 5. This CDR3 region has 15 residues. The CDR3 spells CASSWGGAGTDTQYF. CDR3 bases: TGTGCCAGCAGTTGGGGGGGAGCCGGCACAGATACGCAGTATTTT.

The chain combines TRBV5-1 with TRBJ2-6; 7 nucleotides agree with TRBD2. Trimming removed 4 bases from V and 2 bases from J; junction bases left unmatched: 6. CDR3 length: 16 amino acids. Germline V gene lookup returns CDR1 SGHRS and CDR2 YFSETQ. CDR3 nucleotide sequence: TGCGCCAGCAGCCCCTCGGGGGGACCTGGGGCCAACGTCCTGACTTTC. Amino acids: CASSPSGGPGANVLTF.

In DNA form, the CDR3 reads TGTGCCAGCAGCTGGGGGGGGAGGGAGGTCACTGAAGCTTTCTTT. Protein: CASSWGGREVTEAFF. V is TRBV5-6 and J is TRBJ1-1; TRBD1 might be the D (5 bases). The CDR3 has 15 residues. Germline CDR1 and CDR2: SGHDT and YYEEEE. With 3 bases removed from V and 4 bases from J, the gap between germline ends came to 16 bases.

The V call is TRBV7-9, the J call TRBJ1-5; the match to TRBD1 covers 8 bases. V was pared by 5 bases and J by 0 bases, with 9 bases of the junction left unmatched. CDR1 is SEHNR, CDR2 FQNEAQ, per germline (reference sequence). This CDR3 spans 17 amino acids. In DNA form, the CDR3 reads TGTGCCAGCAGCAGAGGGACAGGAGGTAGTAGCAATCAGCCCCAGCATTTT. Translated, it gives CASSRGTGGSSNQPQHF.

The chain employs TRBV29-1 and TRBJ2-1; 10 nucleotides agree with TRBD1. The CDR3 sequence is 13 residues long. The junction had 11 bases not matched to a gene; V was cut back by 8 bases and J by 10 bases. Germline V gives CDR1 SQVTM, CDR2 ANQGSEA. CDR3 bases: TGCAGCTCCCCGGGACAGGGGTGGAGGGAGCAGTTCTTC. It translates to CSSPGQGWREQFF.

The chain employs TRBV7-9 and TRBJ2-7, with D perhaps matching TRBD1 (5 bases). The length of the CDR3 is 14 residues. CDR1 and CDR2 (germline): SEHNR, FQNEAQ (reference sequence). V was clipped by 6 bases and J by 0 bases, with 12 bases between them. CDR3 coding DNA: TGTGCCAGCAGAAGAGACAGCTACTCCTACGAGCAGTACTTC. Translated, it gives CASRRDSYSYEQYF.

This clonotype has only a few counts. The CDR3 nucleotides are TGTGCCAGCAGCTTAATGGGGGGCGGCTACGAGCAGTACTTC. Translating it yields CASSLMGGGYEQYF. The chain is built from TRBV7-3 and TRBJ2-7; D possibly uses TRBD1 or TRBD2 (6 bases each). The CDR3 is 14 residues long. Germline values: CDR1 SGHTA, CDR2 FQGTGA. V dropped 1 base and J dropped 3 bases, with 10 bases sitting between them. The variable domain in full, completed from reference TRBV7-3 and TRBJ2-7, reads GAGVSQTPSNKVTEKGKYVELRCDPISGHTALYWYRQSLGQGPEFLIYFQGTGAADDSGLPNDRFFAVRPEGSVSTLKIQRTERGDSAVYLCASSLMGGGYEQYFGPGTRLTVT.